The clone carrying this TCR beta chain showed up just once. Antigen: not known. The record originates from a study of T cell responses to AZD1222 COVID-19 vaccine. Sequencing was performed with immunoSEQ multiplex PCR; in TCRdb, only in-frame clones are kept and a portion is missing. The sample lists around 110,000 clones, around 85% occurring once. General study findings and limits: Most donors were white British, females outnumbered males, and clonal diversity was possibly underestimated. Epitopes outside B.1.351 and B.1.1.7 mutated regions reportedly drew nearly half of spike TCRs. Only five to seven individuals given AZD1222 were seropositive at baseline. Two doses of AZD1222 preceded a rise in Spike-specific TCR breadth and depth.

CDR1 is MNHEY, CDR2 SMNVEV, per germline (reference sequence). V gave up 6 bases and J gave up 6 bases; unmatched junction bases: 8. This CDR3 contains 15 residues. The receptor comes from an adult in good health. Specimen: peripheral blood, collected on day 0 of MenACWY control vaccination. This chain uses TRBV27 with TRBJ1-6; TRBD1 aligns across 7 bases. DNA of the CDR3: TGTGCCAGCAGGATTGGGGACAGTAGTAATTCACCCCTCCACTTT. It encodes CASRIGDSSNSPLHF.